One sample yielded the 20 T cell receptor beta chains listed below, sequenced in a study of T cell responses to AZD1222 COVID-19 vaccine. TCRdb keeps only in-frame clones here, not all; method: immunoSEQ multiplex PCR. The table lists 100,000 to 150,000 clones, roughly 93% of them singletons. The source material was peripheral blood, sampled 28 days after the second AZD1222 dose. The receptors stem from an adult who received the AZD1222 COVID-19 vaccine.

The chain joins TRBV9 to TRBJ2-1; 10 nucleotides agree with TRBD2. J lost 9 bases, V lost 0 bases, and 18 bases had no gene match. This CDR3 has 19 amino acids. Germline V gives CDR1 SGDLS, CDR2 YYNGEE. The CDR3 DNA is TGTGCCAGCAGCGTAGTGGCTAGCGGGAGTATAGGGAGGATGGGTGAGCAGTTCTTC. Translation gives CASSVVASGSIGRMGEQFF.

This clone was observed once. This sequence joins TRBV24-1 and TRBJ2-7; no clear D gene. Deletions cut 3 bases from V and 6 bases from J, with 8 bases between. Per the germline V gene, CDR1 is KGHDR and CDR2 is SFDVKD. The CDR3 length is 12 residues. CDR3 nucleotide sequence: TGTGCCACCAGTGATACCTACACCGAGCAGTACTTC. This codes for CATSDTYTEQYF.

This chain links TRBV24-1 with TRBJ2-3; 8 bases map to TRBD2. The germline CDR1 and CDR2 sequences are KGHDR and SFDVKD. V lost 5 bases and J lost 4; bases outside the gene matches: 7. The length of the CDR3 is 15 residues. CDR3 in amino acids: CATSVGSGDPDTQYF. Written as DNA, the CDR3 is TGTGCCACCAGTGTGGGTAGCGGGGACCCAGATACGCAGTATTTT.

This clone has only a few counts. The chain joins TRBV5-1 to TRBJ2-7; D uncertain. The CDR3 length is 13 residues. Germline values: CDR1 SGHRS, CDR2 YFSETQ. V was clipped by 0 bases and J by 3 bases, with 7 bases between them. CDR3 nucleotides: TGCGCCAGCAGCTTGGAGGCCAACTACGAGCAGTACTTC. It codes for CASSLEANYEQYF.

V gene TRBV5-1 combines with J gene TRBJ2-3, with D uncertain. Looked up from germline, CDR1 is SGHRS and CDR2 is YFSETQ. This CDR3 region has 14 residues. V gave up 2 bases and J gave up 2 bases, with 9 bases separating them. CDR3 protein: CASSFSAVTDTQYF. The CDR3 region has the DNA TGCGCCAGCAGCTTCTCAGCTGTCACAGATACGCAGTATTTT.

J is TRBJ2-1 and V is TRBV11-3; tentatively, D is TRBD2 (5 bases). The germline CDR1 and CDR2 sequences are SGHNT and YENEEA. The ends were cut back, 1 base at V and 9 bases at J, with 13 bases in the middle. The CDR3 spans 14 residues. CDR3 loop: CASSLVSRRGEQFF. The CDR3 DNA sequence: TGTGCCAGCAGCTTAGTGTCTCGTCGGGGTGAGCAGTTCTTC.

CDR3 residues: CASYRVAGTEAFF. The CDR3 DNA sequence: TGTGCCAGCTATAGGGTTGCTGGCACTGAAGCTTTCTTT. The genes are TRBV6-5 and TRBJ1-1; D unresolved. With 8 bases removed from V and 4 bases from J, the gap between germline ends came to 14 bases. The CDR3 is 13 residues long. Germline CDR1 MNHEY, CDR2 SVGAGI.

The chain has TRBV24-1 and TRBJ2-1; 8 positions agree with TRBD1. The CDR3 runs to 17 residues. The J segment lost 0 bases and the V segment lost 6 bases, leaving 9 bases of the junction unmatched. Germline V gene lookup returns CDR1 KGHDR and CDR2 SFDVKD. The CDR3 DNA sequence: TGTGCCACCAGTCCAGGACCCAGGGGGCTCTCCTACAATGAGCAGTTCTTC. Translating gives CATSPGPRGLSYNEQFF.

V gene TRBV18 combines with J gene TRBJ1-1; 8 bases match TRBD1. There are 13 residues in the CDR3. V shed 1 base, J shed 8 bases, and the junction held 3 bases outside the gene matches. Germline V gives CDR1 KGHSH, CDR2 LQKENI. CDR3 residues: CASSPRDRKEAFF. In DNA, the CDR3 is TGTGCCAGCTCACCACGGGACAGGAAGGAAGCTTTCTTT.

This sequence joins TRBV6-1 and TRBJ2-7, with 13 nucleotides matching TRBD2. V was clipped by 1 base and J by 4 bases; unmatched bases: 4. The CDR3 consists of 16 residues. Looked up from germline, CDR1 is MNHNS and CDR2 is SASEGT. CDR3 nucleotides: TGTGCCAGCAGTGAAGGACTAGCGGGAGGAGGTTACGAGCAGTACTTC. Protein product: CASSEGLAGGGYEQYF.

V is TRBV29-1 and J is TRBJ2-1, with 12 positions matching TRBD2. The CDR3 spans 14 residues. Germline V gene data show CDR1 as SQVTM and CDR2 as ANQGSEA. With 6 bases clipped from V and 6 bases from J, the junction kept 6 bases outside the gene matches. In nucleotides, the CDR3 is TGCAGCGTGCGTGGACTAGCGGGACCCAATGAGCAGTTCTTC. Translated: CSVRGLAGPNEQFF.

The J gene is TRBJ1-2, the V gene TRBV12-3 or TRBV12-4; 7 positions agree with TRBD1. V was pared by 6 bases and J by 2 bases, with 3 bases of the junction left unmatched. CDR3 length: 13 residues. The CDR3 region has the DNA TGTGCCAGCAGAAAGGGACAGAACTATGGCTACACCTTC. It translates to CASRKGQNYGYTF.

J is TRBJ1-1 and V is TRBV28, with D tentatively TRBD1 (6 bases). The germline V gene encodes CDR1 MDHEN and CDR2 SYDVKM. This CDR3 region has 15 residues. Trimming shortened V by 3 bases and J by 4 bases, and 15 bases separated the two germline ends. Here the CDR3 reads CASSFPSGVGTEAFF. The CDR3 DNA sequence: TGTGCCAGCAGTTTTCCCTCAGGGGTTGGCACTGAAGCTTTCTTT.

The sample holds one count of this clone. V and J are TRBV29-1 and TRBJ1-1; 9 positions match TRBD1. The CDR3 is made up of 15 amino acids. In germline, CDR1 is SQVTM, CDR2 ANQGSEA. The V and J ends lost 7 bases and 1 base, in that order; junction bases with no gene match: 10. The chain's CDR3 is CSGGTGSSGNTEAFF. As DNA, the CDR3 is TGCAGCGGGGGGACAGGGTCCTCAGGGAACACTGAAGCTTTCTTT.

This chain connects TRBV15 to TRBJ1-5, with D perhaps TRBD1 (6 bases). The CDR3 runs to 15 residues. The V gene lost 2 bases and the J gene lost 4 bases, with 12 bases spanning the gap. The germline V gene encodes CDR1 LNHNV and CDR2 YYDKDF (reference sequence). As DNA, the CDR3 is TGTGCCACCAGCAGATCCCGACAGGAGAATCAGCCCCAGCATTTT. Its translation is CATSRSRQENQPQHF. Based on the CDR3 plus reference TRBV15 and TRBJ1-5, the full variable domain is DAMVIQNPRYQVTQFGKPVTLSCSQTLNHNVMYWYQQKSSQAPKLLFHYYDKDFNNEADTPDNFQSRRPNTSFCFLDIRSPGLGDTAMYLCATSRSRQENQPQHFGDGTRLSIL.

V and J are TRBV2 and TRBJ1-2; D is undetermined. CDR3 size: 12 residues. CDR1 and CDR2 from the germline V gene are SNHLY and FYNNEI. V lost 5 bases and J 3 bases, leaving 7 bases between the germline ends. CDR3 loop: CASSNKDYGYTF. The CDR3 DNA is TGTGCCAGCAGTAACAAGGACTATGGCTACACCTTC. Full variable domain (rest looked up from reference TRBV2 and TRBJ1-2): EPEVTQTPSHQVTQMGQEVILRCVPISNHLYFYWYRQILGQKVEFLVSFYNNEISEKSEIFDDQFSVERPDGSNFTLKIRSTKLEDSAMYFCASSNKDYGYTFGSGTRLTVV.

The J gene is TRBJ1-1, the V gene TRBV10-3, with D unclear. Per germline, CDR1 ENHRY and CDR2 SYGVKD. Trimming stripped 1 base from V and 7 bases from J, with 7 bases between. The CDR3 contains 12 residues. The CDR3 nucleotides read TGTGCCATCAGTGAGTACAGTGGTGAAGCTTTCTTT. This gives the protein CAISEYSGEAFF.

The table lists this clone with a few counts. The chain employs TRBV19 and TRBJ1-2; D gene ambiguous. V was trimmed by 9 bases and J by 1 base, leaving 15 bases between them. The germline V gene has CDR1 LNHDA and CDR2 SQIVND (reference sequence). This CDR3 spans 14 amino acids. The chain's CDR3 is CASTSDPINYGYTF. The CDR3 region has the DNA TGTGCCAGCACCTCGGACCCGATTAACTATGGCTACACCTTC.

V gene TRBV6-5 combines with J gene TRBJ1-1; D unclear. This CDR3 is built from 13 residues. V dropped 6 bases and J dropped 0 bases, with 8 bases sitting between them. Looked up from germline, CDR1 is MNHEY and CDR2 is SVGAGI. The DNA of the CDR3 is TGTGCCAGCAGGCTCATAATGAACACTGAAGCTTTCTTT. Translating gives CASRLIMNTEAFF.

J is TRBJ2-2 and V is TRBV15, with 9 bases lining up with TRBD1. V lost 6 bases to trimming and J lost 4 bases; unmatched junction nucleotides: 12. The CDR3 is made up of 17 amino acids. Germline V gene data show CDR1 as LNHNV and CDR2 as YYDKDF (reference sequence). DNA for the CDR3: TGTGCCACCAGAGCCCGACAGGGGGTAAGGCTCACCGGGGAGCTGTTTTTT. Its protein product is CATRARQGVRLTGELFF.